This record looks at one T cell receptor beta chain sequence and its context. Time point reported: healthy volunteer bleed at 2 weeks. Someone pulled total RNA out of unfractionated whole blood. These data are taken from a study of human T cells and chemical hapten exposure. The ends were cut back, 3 bases at V and 8 bases at J, with 10 bases in the middle. Germline loops: CDR1 SQVTM, CDR2 ANQGSEA. This CDR3 comprises 11 residues. As originally analysed: Per sample, the median was approximately 100,000 TCRs, with values from around 24,000 to 710,000. TCRdb recomputed calls from the RACE reads with MiXCR, one row per CDR3 protein. The V and J calls here are based on TCRdb, not the publication. Altogether about 130,000 distinct CDR3 sequences are present, about 8.2% being singletons, with the ten largest covering 1.5% to 2%.

This sequence was found in a male donor in good health. Some clones in this sample may be carry-over from other donors' samples. The chain recombines TRBV29-1 with TRBJ1-2, with D unclear. Sequencing input: whole blood. CDR3 region: CSVDWVLGYTF. CDR3 nucleotides: TGCAGCGTTGACTGGGTCTTGGGCTACACCTTC.